This T cell receptor (beta chain) was profiled in a study of T cells in Graves' hyperthyroidism and ophthalmopathy. General observations from the study: Most thyroid clonotypes that were expanded above 0.001 also turned up in blood.

Of note for this clonotype: Its target is unknown. One end of the junction varies from germline; a read error may be responsible.

Researchers took RNA transcripts and amplified the TCR beta CDR3 regions from them. The HTBI set primed first-round TCR CDR3 RT-PCR. TCRdb recomputed calls from the multiplex PCR reads with MiXCR, one row per CDR3 protein. The sample records nearly 600,000 distinct CDR3 sequences, 12% to 15% being singletons. Germline V gives CDR1 MNHNS, CDR2 SASEGT. This CDR3 spans 13 amino acids. Sequencing input: blood. The TCR sequence derives from a woman aged 18-29 years with Graves' ophthalmopathy. The chain employs TRBV6-1 and TRBJ2-7; 7 bases align to TRBD1. The CDR3, as DNA: TGTGCCAGCAGTCGACAGGGTTCCTACGTGCAGTACTTC. It encodes CASSRQGSYVQYF.